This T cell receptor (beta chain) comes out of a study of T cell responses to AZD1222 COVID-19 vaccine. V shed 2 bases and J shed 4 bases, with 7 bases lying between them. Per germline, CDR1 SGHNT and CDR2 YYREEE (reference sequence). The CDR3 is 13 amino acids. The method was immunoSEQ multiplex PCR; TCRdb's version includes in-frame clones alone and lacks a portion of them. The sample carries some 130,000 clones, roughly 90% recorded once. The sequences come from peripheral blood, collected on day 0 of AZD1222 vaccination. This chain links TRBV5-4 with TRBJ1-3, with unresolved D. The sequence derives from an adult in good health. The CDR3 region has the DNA TGTGCCAGCAGCTTCCAGGAGGGAAACACCATATATTTT. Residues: CASSFQEGNTIYF.